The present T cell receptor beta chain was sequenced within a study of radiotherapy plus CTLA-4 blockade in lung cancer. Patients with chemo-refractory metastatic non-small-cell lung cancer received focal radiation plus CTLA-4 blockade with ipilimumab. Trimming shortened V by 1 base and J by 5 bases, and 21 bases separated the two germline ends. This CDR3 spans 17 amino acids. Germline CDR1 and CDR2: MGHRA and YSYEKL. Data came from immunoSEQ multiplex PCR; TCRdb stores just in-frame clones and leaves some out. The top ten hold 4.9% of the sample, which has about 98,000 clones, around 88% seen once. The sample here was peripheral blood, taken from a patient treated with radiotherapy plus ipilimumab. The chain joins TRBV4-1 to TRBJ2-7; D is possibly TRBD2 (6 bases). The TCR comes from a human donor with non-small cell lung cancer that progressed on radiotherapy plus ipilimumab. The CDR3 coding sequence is TGCGCCAGCAGCCAAGTGGCTTTAGGAGGGAGAAAGGACGAGCAGTACTTC. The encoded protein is CASSQVALGGRKDEQYF.